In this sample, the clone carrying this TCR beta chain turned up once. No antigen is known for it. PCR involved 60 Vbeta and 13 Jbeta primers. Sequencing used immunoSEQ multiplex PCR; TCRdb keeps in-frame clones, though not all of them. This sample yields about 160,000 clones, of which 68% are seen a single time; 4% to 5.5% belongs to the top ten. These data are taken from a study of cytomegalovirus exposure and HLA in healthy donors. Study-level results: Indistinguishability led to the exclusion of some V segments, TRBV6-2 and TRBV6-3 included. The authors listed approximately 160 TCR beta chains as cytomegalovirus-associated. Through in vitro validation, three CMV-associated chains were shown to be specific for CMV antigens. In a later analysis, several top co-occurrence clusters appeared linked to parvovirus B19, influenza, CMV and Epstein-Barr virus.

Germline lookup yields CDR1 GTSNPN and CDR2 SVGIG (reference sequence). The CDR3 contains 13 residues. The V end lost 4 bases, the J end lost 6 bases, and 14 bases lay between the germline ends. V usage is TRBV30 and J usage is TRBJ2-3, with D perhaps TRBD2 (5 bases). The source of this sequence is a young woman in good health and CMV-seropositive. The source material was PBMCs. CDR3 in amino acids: CAWTLGVGDTQYF. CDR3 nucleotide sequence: TGTGCCTGGACTCTCGGGGTAGGGGATACGCAGTATTTT.